This T cell receptor (beta chain) was identified in a study of OX40 agonist ivuxolimab in advanced cancers. At the level of the study: An anti-OX40 (CD134) antibody with agonistic activity, ivuxolimab, was administered to patients. Three patients, one with hepatocellular carcinoma and two with cutaneous melanoma, achieved partial responses. Whole-study findings and limits: Compared with CD4+, CD8+ T cells on average had more expanded clones.

Germline V gene data show CDR1 as SGHNT and CDR2 as YYREEE (reference sequence). The J segment lost 6 bases and the V segment lost 2 bases, leaving 7 bases of the junction unmatched. CDR3 length equals 15 residues. Concerning this clone: Its cognate antigen is unknown.

Clones were sequenced by immunoSEQ multiplex PCR, and TCRdb holds only the in-frame ones, with some missing. The profile shows 40,000 to 60,000 clones, around 80% of them singletons. The investigators sampled blood at baseline, at cycle 4 day 1, and at cycle 7 day 1. This TCR derives from an adult with an advanced solid tumor such as melanoma, head and neck, liver or kidney cancer. The chain recombines TRBV5-4 with TRBJ2-2, with 7 bases lining up with TRBD2. The material sequenced was CD4+ or CD8+ T cells sorted from blood, taken in a trial of the OX40 agonist ivuxolimab. CDR3 amino acids: CASSFGGRASGELFF. The CDR3 DNA follows: TGTGCCAGCAGCTTCGGAGGGAGGGCTTCCGGGGAGCTGTTTTTT.